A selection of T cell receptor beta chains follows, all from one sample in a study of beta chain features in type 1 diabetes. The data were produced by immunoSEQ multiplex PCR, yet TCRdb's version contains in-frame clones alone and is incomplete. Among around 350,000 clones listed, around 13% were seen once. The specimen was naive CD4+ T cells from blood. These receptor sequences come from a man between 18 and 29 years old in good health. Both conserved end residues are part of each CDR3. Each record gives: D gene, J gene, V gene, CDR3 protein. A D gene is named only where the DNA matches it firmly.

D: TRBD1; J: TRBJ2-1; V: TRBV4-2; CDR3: CASSQPLQGYNEQFF
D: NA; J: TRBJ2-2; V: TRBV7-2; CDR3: CASSRQGLPNTGELFF
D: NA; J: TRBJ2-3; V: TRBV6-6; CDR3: CASSYVQSSTDTQYF
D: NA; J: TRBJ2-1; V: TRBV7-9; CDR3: CASSLSAEYNEQFF
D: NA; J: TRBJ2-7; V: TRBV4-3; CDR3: CASSQDGGVGEQYF
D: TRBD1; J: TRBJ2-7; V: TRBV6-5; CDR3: CASSWSTGASYEQYF
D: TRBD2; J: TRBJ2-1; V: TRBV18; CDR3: CASSSGGVAYNEQFF
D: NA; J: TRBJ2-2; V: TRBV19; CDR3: CASSIQGNTGELFF
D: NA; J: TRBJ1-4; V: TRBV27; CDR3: CASRRLDSANEKLFF
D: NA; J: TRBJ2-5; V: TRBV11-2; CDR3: CASSLVVAGRETQYF
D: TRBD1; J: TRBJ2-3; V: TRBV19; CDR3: CASSGTGASDTQYF
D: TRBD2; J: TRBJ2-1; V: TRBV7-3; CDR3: CASSAGLGRGEQFF
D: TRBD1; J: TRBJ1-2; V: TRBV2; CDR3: CASSDTGGRGYTF
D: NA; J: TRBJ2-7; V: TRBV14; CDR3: CASSRLKRLGDEQYF
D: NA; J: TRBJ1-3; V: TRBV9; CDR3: CASSAPGAGNTIYF
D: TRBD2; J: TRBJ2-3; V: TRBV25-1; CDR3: CASSDTPGLAGEDTQYF
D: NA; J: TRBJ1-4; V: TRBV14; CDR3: CASSLPGGGEKLFF
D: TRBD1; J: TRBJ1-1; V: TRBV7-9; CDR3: CASRGGTGVKTNTEAFF
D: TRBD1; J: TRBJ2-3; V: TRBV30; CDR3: CAWSVLGGGTDTQYF
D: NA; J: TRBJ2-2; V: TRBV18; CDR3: CASSSLDSTGELFF
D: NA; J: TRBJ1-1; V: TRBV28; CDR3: CASSYQNTEAFF
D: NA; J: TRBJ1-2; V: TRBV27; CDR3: CASSLLGQGHGYTF
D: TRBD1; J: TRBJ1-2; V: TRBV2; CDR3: CASNTGGEGYTF
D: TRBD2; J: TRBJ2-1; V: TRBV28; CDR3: CASTSSGAGGNEQFF
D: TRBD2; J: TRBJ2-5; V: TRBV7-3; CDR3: CASSPRGVGGETQYF
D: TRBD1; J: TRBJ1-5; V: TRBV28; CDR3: CASSQGAAGNQPQHF
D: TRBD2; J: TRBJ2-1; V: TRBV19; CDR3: CASSRLAGGYNEQFF
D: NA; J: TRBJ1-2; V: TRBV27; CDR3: CASSSRPTGHGYTF
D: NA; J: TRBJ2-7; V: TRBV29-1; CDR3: CSVRLVREQYF